This entry describes one T cell receptor beta chain. The sample is drawn from a study of T cell changes during pregnancy in multiple sclerosis. The V and J ends lost 3 bases and 4 bases respectively, with 19 bases between them. The CDR3 extends over 16 amino acids. The germline gives CDR1 SGHRS, CDR2 YFSETQ. Profiling relied on immunoSEQ multiplex PCR, and the TCRdb table lists in-frame clones only, not all of them. The table includes under 55,000 clones, 85% to 95% detected once. The sample in question was CD4+ T cells from peripheral blood mononuclear cells, obtained in the third trimester of pregnancy. The receptor was derived from a female donor with multiple sclerosis, enrolled in a pregnancy study. This chain uses TRBV5-1 with TRBJ1-1; tentatively, D is TRBD1 (6 bases). The CDR3: CASSSGLNREGTEAFF. CDR3 DNA sequence: TGCGCCAGCAGCTCGGGCTTAAACAGGGAGGGCACTGAAGCTTTCTTT. Drawing the rest from reference TRBV5-1 and TRBJ1-1, the complete variable domain is KAGVTQTPRYLIKTRGQQVTLSCSPISGHRSVSWYQQTPGQGLQFLFEYFSETQRNKGNFPGRFSGRQFSNSRSEMNVSTLELGDSALYLCASSSGLNREGTEAFFGQGTRLTVV.